This entry lists 18 T cell receptor beta chains sequenced from one sample in a study of shared clonotypes between healthy human individuals. Repertoires were generated with immunoSEQ multiplex PCR, while TCRdb's copy carries only in-frame clones and drops some. The data hold about 2.4 million clones, with 80% to 95% observed a single time. Input material: naive CD4+ T cells from PBMCs. Indicated subset: CD45RA+ positively selected. These receptors originate from a man aged 18 to 29 in good health. Some clones in this sample may be carry-over from other donors' samples.

This clone was observed once. Other DNA sequences of this sample code for an identical CDR3. The chain combines TRBV28 with TRBJ1-5; D is perhaps TRBD1 (6 bases). Germline V gene lookup returns CDR1 MDHEN and CDR2 SYDVKM. The V end was cut by 4 bases, the J end by 6 bases, with 13 bases between. The CDR3 spans 14 residues. The chain's CDR3 is CASSSGGAGQPQHF. CDR3 in DNA: TGTGCCAGCAGTTCGGGGGGGGCGGGTCAGCCCCAGCATTTT.

The chain combines TRBV5-8 with TRBJ1-4; D is undetermined. V lost 4 bases to trimming and J lost 0 bases, with 13 bases between them. The CDR3 runs to 16 residues. CDR1 is SGHTS, CDR2 YDEGEE, per germline. CDR3 in DNA: TGTGCCAGCAGCCAGTGGTCGGGCGCAACTAATGAAAAACTGTTTTTT. The encoded protein is CASSQWSGATNEKLFF.

The V call is TRBV7-3, the J call TRBJ2-3; D is uncertain. Germline V gene sequence: CDR1 SGHTA, CDR2 FQGTGA. The V end was cut by 0 bases, the J end by 7 bases, with 11 bases between. The CDR3 contains 14 residues. The DNA of the CDR3 is TGTGCCAGCAGCTTAACGCCGGGCATGTATACGCAGTATTTT. Protein: CASSLTPGMYTQYF.

This chain uses TRBV28 with TRBJ2-1; TRBD1 is a possible D gene (8 bases). Trimming stripped 7 bases from V and 6 bases from J, with 10 bases between. Germline V CDR1 and CDR2: MDHEN, SYDVKM. CDR3 length: 12 amino acids. CDR3 DNA: TGTGCCAGCAACAGGGGGGGCAATGAGCAGTTCTTC. This translates into CASNRGGNEQFF.

This clone occurred a few times. This chain joins TRBV30 and TRBJ1-1, with D maybe TRBD1 (5 bases). Germline V gene sequence: CDR1 GTSNPN, CDR2 SVGIG (reference sequence). Trimming removed 5 bases from V and 0 bases from J, with 7 bases in between. The CDR3 length is 12 residues. The CDR3 sequence is CAWAGMNTEAFF. The CDR3 DNA reads as TGTGCCTGGGCAGGGATGAACACTGAAGCTTTCTTT.

The chain has TRBV5-1 and TRBJ2-4; TRBD1 agrees at 7 bases. Trimming cost V 4 bases and J 6 bases; bases outside gene matches: 7. The CDR3 has 14 amino acids. Germline V gives CDR1 SGHRS, CDR2 YFSETQ. CDR3 loop: CASSPSRDRNIQYF. The CDR3 nucleotides read TGCGCCAGCAGCCCCAGCAGGGACAGAAACATTCAGTACTTC.

J is TRBJ2-3 and V is TRBV6-1; D uncertain. V was cut by 2 bases and J by 10 bases, with 10 bases left in between. The germline CDR1 and CDR2 sequences are MNHNS and SASEGT. The CDR3 consists of 12 residues. This CDR3 reads CASSESFGAQYF. CDR3 nucleotides: TGTGCCAGCAGTGAAAGTTTTGGTGCGCAGTATTTT.

This rearrangement joins TRBV15 to TRBJ2-1, with 10 positions matching TRBD2. The junction had 14 bases not matched to a gene; V was cut back by 0 bases and J by 12 bases. The germline V gene encodes CDR1 LNHNV and CDR2 YYDKDF (reference sequence). The CDR3 consists of 17 residues. The DNA of the CDR3 is TGTGCCACCAGCAGAGATTTAGCGGGAGGCGACGTTAAGATGCAGTTCTTC. This encodes CATSRDLAGGDVKMQFF.

The chain has TRBV6-6 and TRBJ2-5, with D perhaps TRBD1 or TRBD2 (5 bases each). Germline lookup yields CDR1 MNHNY and CDR2 SVGAGI (reference sequence). This CDR3 has 14 residues. Trimming took off 6 bases at V and 4 bases at J, with 15 bases between the two ends. The CDR3 DNA reads TGTGCCAGCAGGCCTAGTGTCGGGGCAGAGACCCAGTACTTC. Protein product: CASRPSVGAETQYF.

The rearrangement uses TRBV18 and TRBJ2-5; perhaps TRBD2 as D (6 bases). V dropped 3 bases and J dropped 5 bases, with 16 bases sitting between them. Per the germline V gene, CDR1 is KGHSH and CDR2 is LQKENI. CDR3 length equals 15 residues. The CDR3 region has the DNA TGTGCCAGCTCACCTGGGTCTACCGCGGGGGAGACCCAGTACTTC. Amino acid sequence: CASSPGSTAGETQYF.

The chain carries TRBV11-2 and TRBJ1-1; 7 nucleotides line up with TRBD1. J lost 3 bases, V lost 5 bases, and 6 bases had no gene match. Germline-derived CDR1 and CDR2 are SGHAT and FQNNGV. The CDR3 loop spans 14 amino acids. CDR3 bases: TGTGCCAGCAGCCGCAGGGGGAGGGACACTGAAGCTTTCTTT. Amino acid sequence: CASSRRGRDTEAFF.

The CDR3 protein is CASSVYPSGNNEQFF. DNA of the CDR3: TGTGCCAGCAGCGTTTATCCCTCCGGCAACAATGAGCAGTTCTTC. The chain uses TRBV9 and TRBJ2-1; D gene ambiguous. Germline CDR1 SGDLS, CDR2 YYNGEE. This CDR3 region has 15 residues. V lost 2 bases, J lost 5 bases, and 14 bases lay in between.

V usage is TRBV5-1 and J usage is TRBJ1-1; TRBD1 matches at 9 bases. Germline loops: CDR1 SGHRS, CDR2 YFSETQ. The CDR3 loop spans 18 amino acids. Trimming removed 3 bases from V and 5 bases from J; junction bases left unmatched: 17. The CDR3 loop is CASSSGGSRDRDGTEAFF. The CDR3 region has the DNA TGCGCCAGCAGCTCGGGGGGGAGCCGGGACAGGGATGGGACTGAAGCTTTCTTT.

The chain is built from TRBV19 and TRBJ2-3; D unclear. Trimming took off 2 bases at V and 2 bases at J, with 8 bases between the two ends. Germline V gives CDR1 LNHDA, CDR2 SQIVND (reference sequence). The CDR3 totals 14 residues. The CDR3 sequence is CASSINLPTDTQYF. CDR3 nucleotides: TGTGCCAGTAGTATAAACTTACCCACAGATACGCAGTATTTT.

The V call is TRBV19, the J call TRBJ2-6; the match to TRBD1 covers 8 bases. Germline-derived CDR1 and CDR2 are LNHDA and SQIVND (reference sequence). V lost 4 bases, J lost 0 bases, and 11 bases stayed unmatched. The CDR3 spans 19 residues. CDR3 protein: CASSRDNRDRSSGANVLTF. The CDR3 DNA is TGTGCCAGTAGTAGGGATAACCGGGACAGGAGCTCTGGGGCCAACGTCCTGACTTTC.

This chain uses TRBV18 with TRBJ2-2; 8 bases are a match to TRBD1. Trimming took 3 bases from V and 1 from J; bases not matched to a gene: 4. CDR1 and CDR2 (germline): KGHSH, LQKENI. The CDR3 loop spans 16 amino acids. This CDR3 reads CASSPTGGRNTGELFF. The CDR3 bases are TGTGCCAGCTCACCTACAGGGGGGCGGAACACCGGGGAGCTGTTTTTT.

As to this clone: The sample contains more than one DNA sequence encoding this CDR3. This chain links TRBV6-5 with TRBJ1-2, with D unresolved. V was shortened by 6 bases and J by 2 bases, with 10 bases between the two germline ends. The germline V gene has CDR1 MNHEY and CDR2 SVGAGI. This CDR3 comprises 13 residues. The DNA for the CDR3 is TGTGCCAGCAGGCGGGAGGGAAACTATGGCTACACCTTC. Protein: CASRREGNYGYTF.

The J gene is TRBJ2-7, the V gene TRBV27; 9 bases are a match to TRBD2. Germline values: CDR1 MNHEY, CDR2 SMNVEV (reference sequence). The V segment lost 3 bases and the J segment 2 bases; nucleotides outside the gene matches: 5. The CDR3 consists of 15 residues. The CDR3 spells CASSFRAGGPYEQYF. The DNA for the CDR3 is TGTGCCAGCAGTTTTCGCGCGGGAGGGCCCTACGAGCAGTACTTC.